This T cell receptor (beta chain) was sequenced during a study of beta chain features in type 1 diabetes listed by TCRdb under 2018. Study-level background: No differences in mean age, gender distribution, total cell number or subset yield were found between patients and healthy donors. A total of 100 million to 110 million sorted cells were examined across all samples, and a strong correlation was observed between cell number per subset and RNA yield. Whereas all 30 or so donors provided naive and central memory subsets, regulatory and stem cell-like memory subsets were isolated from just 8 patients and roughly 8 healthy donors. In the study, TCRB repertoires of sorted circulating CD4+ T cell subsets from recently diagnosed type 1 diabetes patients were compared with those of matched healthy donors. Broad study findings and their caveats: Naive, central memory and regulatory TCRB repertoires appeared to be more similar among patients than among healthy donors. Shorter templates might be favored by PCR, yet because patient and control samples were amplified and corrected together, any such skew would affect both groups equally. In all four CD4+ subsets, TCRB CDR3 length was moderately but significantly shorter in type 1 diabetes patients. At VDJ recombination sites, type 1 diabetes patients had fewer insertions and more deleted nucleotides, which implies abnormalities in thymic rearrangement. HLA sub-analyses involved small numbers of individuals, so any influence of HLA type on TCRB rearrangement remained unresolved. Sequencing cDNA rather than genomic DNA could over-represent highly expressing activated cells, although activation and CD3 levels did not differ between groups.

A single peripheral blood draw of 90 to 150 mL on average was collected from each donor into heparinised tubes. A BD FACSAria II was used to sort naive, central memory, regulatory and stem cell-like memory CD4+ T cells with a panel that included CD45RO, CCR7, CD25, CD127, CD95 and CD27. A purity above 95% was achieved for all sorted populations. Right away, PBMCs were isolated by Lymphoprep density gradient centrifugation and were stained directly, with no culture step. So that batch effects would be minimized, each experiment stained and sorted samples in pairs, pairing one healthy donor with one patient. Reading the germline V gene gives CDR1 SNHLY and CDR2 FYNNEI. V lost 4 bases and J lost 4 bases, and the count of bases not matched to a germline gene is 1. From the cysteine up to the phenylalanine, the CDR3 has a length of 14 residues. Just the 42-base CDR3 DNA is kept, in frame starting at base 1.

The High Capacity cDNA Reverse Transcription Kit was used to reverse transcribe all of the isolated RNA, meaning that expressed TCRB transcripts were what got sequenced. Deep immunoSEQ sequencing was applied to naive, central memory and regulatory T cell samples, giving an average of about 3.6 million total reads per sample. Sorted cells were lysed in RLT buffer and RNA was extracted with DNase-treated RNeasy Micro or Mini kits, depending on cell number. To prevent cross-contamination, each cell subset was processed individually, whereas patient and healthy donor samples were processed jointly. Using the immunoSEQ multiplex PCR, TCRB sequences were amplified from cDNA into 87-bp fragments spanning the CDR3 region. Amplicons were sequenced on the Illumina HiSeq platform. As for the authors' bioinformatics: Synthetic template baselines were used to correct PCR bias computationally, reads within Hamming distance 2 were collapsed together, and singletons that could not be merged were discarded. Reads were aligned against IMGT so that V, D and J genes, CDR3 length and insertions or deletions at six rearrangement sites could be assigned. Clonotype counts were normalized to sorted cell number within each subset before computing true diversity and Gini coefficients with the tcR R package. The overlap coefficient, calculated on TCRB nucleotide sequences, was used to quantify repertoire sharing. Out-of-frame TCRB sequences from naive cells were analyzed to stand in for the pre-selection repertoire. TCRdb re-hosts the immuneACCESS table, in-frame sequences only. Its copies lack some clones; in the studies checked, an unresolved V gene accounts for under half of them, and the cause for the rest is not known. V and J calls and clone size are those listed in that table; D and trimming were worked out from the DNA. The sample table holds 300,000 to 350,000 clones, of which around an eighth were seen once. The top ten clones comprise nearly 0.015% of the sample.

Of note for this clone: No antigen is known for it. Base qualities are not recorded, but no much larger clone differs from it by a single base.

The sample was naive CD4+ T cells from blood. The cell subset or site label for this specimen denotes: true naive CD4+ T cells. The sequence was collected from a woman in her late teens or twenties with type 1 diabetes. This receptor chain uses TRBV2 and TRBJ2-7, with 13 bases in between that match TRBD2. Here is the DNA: TGTGCCAGCAGTGGACTAGCGGGAGGTTACGAGCAGTACTTC. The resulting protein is CASSGLAGGYEQYF. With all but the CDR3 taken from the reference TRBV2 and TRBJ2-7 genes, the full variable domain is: EPEVTQTPSHQVTQMGQEVILRCVPISNHLYFYWYRQILGQKVEFLVSFYNNEISEKSEIFDDQFSVERPDGSNFTLKIRSTKLEDSAMYFCASSGLAGGYEQYFGPGTRLTVT.